A single sample gave rise to the 20 T cell receptor beta chains below, sequenced in a study of cytomegalovirus exposure and HLA in healthy donors. 13 Jbeta primers and 60 Vbeta primers were used for the PCR. Data came from immunoSEQ multiplex PCR; TCRdb stores just in-frame clones and leaves some out. Altogether 100,000 to 150,000 clones are present, 60% to 80% being singletons, with the ten largest covering more than 2.5%. Sequences were obtained from PBMCs. These TCRs come from a woman in her forties or fifties in good health and CMV-seronegative.

This clone was seen just once. This sequence joins TRBV4-3 and TRBJ2-5; no clear D gene. The J call may be in error: the DNA end matches TRBJ2-7 better. Germline-derived CDR1 and CDR2 are LGHNA and YSLEER. The CDR3 contains 16 residues. In DNA form, the CDR3 reads TGCGCCAGCAGCCAAGTTGCAGGCGAACGCTCCTACGAGCAGTACTTC. Translated, it gives CASSQVAGERSYEQYF.

The sample holds one count of this clone. The rearrangement uses TRBV10-3 and TRBJ1-3; no firm D call. CDR1 ENHRY and CDR2 SYGVKD come from the germline V gene. Trimming took 7 bases from V and 2 from J, leaving 9 bases between them. The CDR3 runs to 13 residues. CDR3 protein: CAITPGPGNTIYF. CDR3 sequence (DNA): TGTGCCATCACCCCGGGTCCTGGAAACACCATATATTTT.

The chain employs TRBV5-4 and TRBJ2-3; D is unresolved. The CDR3 spans 16 residues. CDR1 is SGHNT and CDR2 is YYREEE in the germline V gene (reference sequence). The germline V and J ends were trimmed by 0 bases and 0 bases, with 11 bases remaining between them. In DNA form, the CDR3 reads TGTGCCAGCAGCTTGGAAGCGTCAATTAGCACAGATACGCAGTATTTT. The encoded protein is CASSLEASISTDTQYF.

The chain has TRBV21-1 and TRBJ1-2; no DNA check was done on the table's D call, TRBD1. TRBV21-1 is designated a pseudogene. The CDR3 totals 11 residues. CDR3 in amino acids: CARQGDYGYTF. Here the CDR3 DNA reads TGTGCCAGACAGGGTGACTATGGCTACACCTTC.

The chain carries TRBV19 and TRBJ2-7; 7 bases are shared with TRBD2. This CDR3 contains 14 residues. J gave up 10 bases and V 4 bases, and 13 bases lay outside the gene matches. Germline V gene data show CDR1 as LNHDA and CDR2 as SQIVND (reference sequence). CDR3 coding DNA: TGTGCCAGTAGTACCAGAGCCGCTAGCGGTATCCAGTACTTC. This encodes CASSTRAASGIQYF.

The rearrangement uses TRBV14 and TRBJ2-1, with TRBD2 matching over 7 bases. The CDR3 has 13 residues. Looked up from germline, CDR1 is SGHDN and CDR2 is FVKESK. J was trimmed by 10 bases and V by 5 bases; bases with no gene match: 8. Here the CDR3 DNA reads TGTGCCAGCAGCTCCTGGGAGGGCGGCGAGCAGTTCTTC. It codes for CASSSWEGGEQFF.

The rearrangement joins TRBV10-2 to TRBJ2-7; 8 bases map to TRBD2. Per germline, CDR1 WSHSY and CDR2 SAAADI. Trimming took 6 bases from V and 5 from J; bases not matched to a gene: 6. The CDR3 consists of 13 residues. The CDR3 loop reads CASSRSGTNEQYF. The CDR3 bases are TGCGCCAGCAGCCGTAGCGGGACAAACGAGCAGTACTTC.

DNA for the CDR3: TGTGCCACATGGAGGAATAGCAATCAGCCCCAGCATTTT. Its translation: CATWRNSNQPQHF. V is TRBV28 and J is TRBJ1-5; unclear D gene. CDR1 and CDR2 from the germline V gene are MDHEN and SYDVKM. Trimming removed 10 bases from V and 0 bases from J, with 10 bases in between. The CDR3 extends over 13 amino acids.

The rearrangement uses TRBV27 and TRBJ2-6; TRBD1 matches 9 bases. CDR3 length equals 15 residues. J gave up 4 bases and V 6 bases, and 4 bases lay outside the gene matches. In germline, CDR1 is MNHEY, CDR2 SMNVEV (reference sequence). As DNA, the CDR3 is TGTGCCAGCAGGGACAGGGGCTCCGGGGCCAACGTCCTGACTTTC. Translated, it gives CASRDRGSGANVLTF.

CDR3 region: CAWTGLVETQYF. The CDR3 coding sequence is TGTGCCTGGACCGGACTAGTAGAGACCCAGTACTTC. This chain uses TRBV30 with TRBJ2-5, with 7 bases identical to TRBD2. This CDR3 is built from 12 residues. The germline CDR1 and CDR2 sequences are GTSNPN and SVGIG (reference sequence). The V gene end was trimmed by 4 bases and the J gene end by 4 bases; junction bases not matched to a gene: 3.

The J gene is TRBJ2-7, the V gene TRBV10-3; the match to TRBD2 covers 9 bases. The CDR3 consists of 13 residues. J lost 4 bases, V lost 10 bases, and 8 bases had no gene match. The germline V gene encodes CDR1 ENHRY and CDR2 SYGVKD. CDR3 sequence reads: CATETSGDYEQYF. CDR3 in DNA: TGTGCCACCGAGACTAGCGGAGATTACGAGCAGTACTTC.

This chain uses TRBV28 with TRBJ1-1; D is ambiguous. Germline CDR1 reads MDHEN; CDR2 reads SYDVKM. Trimming removed 8 bases at V and 1 base at J, with 8 bases between. The CDR3 extends over 12 amino acids. The CDR3 here is CASYDTNTEAFF. Written as DNA, the CDR3 is TGTGCCAGCTACGACACGAACACTGAAGCTTTCTTT. The complete variable domain, with remaining parts taken from reference TRBV28 and TRBJ1-1, reads DVKVTQSSRYLVKRTGEKVFLECVQDMDHENMFWYRQDPGLGLRLIYFSYDVKMKEKGDIPEGYSVSREKKERFSLILESASTNQTSMYLCASYDTNTEAFFGQGTRLTVV.

This sequence joins TRBV7-8 and TRBJ1-1; D is undetermined. V lost 7 bases to trimming and J lost 3 bases, with 12 bases between them. This CDR3 contains 13 residues. CDR1 and CDR2 from the germline V gene are SGHVS and FQNEAQ. The CDR3 protein is CASTKRRDTEAFF. As DNA, the CDR3 is TGTGCCAGCACCAAAAGGCGGGACACTGAAGCTTTCTTT.

This chain connects TRBV5-4 to TRBJ2-1; 13 positions agree with TRBD2. V lost 7 bases to trimming and J lost 6 bases; unmatched junction nucleotides: 4. This CDR3 contains 14 residues. Germline assignment: CDR1 SGHNT and CDR2 YYREEE (reference sequence). Here the CDR3 DNA reads TGTGCCAGCTCCGGGACTAGCGGGACCAATGAGCAGTTCTTC. It codes for CASSGTSGTNEQFF.

V and J are TRBV7-6 and TRBJ2-2; TRBD2 matches at 9 bases. CDR3 length: 15 amino acids. Germline V gene lookup returns CDR1 SGHVS and CDR2 FNYEAQ. After removal of 1 base from V and 5 bases from J, the junction contained 2 bases not matched to a gene. CDR3 amino acids: CASSLVTSGTGELFF. CDR3 sequence (DNA): TGTGCCAGCAGCTTAGTGACTAGCGGTACCGGGGAGCTGTTTTTT.

The chain combines TRBV7-9 with TRBJ1-5; 10 bases line up with TRBD1. CDR3 length: 14 residues. V shed 5 bases and J 5 bases; nucleotides not matched to a gene: 3. Germline-derived CDR1 and CDR2 are SEHNR and FQNEAQ (reference sequence). The CDR3 region is CASSLTGGHQPQHF. CDR3 coding DNA: TGTGCCAGCAGCCTGACAGGGGGCCATCAGCCCCAGCATTTT.

The V call is TRBV28, the J call TRBJ2-7; 7 bases fit TRBD2. J gave up 5 bases and V 7 bases, and 14 bases lay outside the gene matches. The CDR3 is 15 amino acids. Germline assignment: CDR1 MDHEN and CDR2 SYDVKM. The CDR3 DNA follows: TGTGCCAGCACAATCCCAGCGGGGTCTCGGGACGAGCAGTACTTC. As protein: CASTIPAGSRDEQYF. The whole variable domain, filled in from reference TRBV28 and TRBJ2-7, reads DVKVTQSSRYLVKRTGEKVFLECVQDMDHENMFWYRQDPGLGLRLIYFSYDVKMKEKGDIPEGYSVSREKKERFSLILESASTNQTSMYLCASTIPAGSRDEQYFGPGTRLTVT.

This clone has a single count. V gene TRBV5-6 combines with J gene TRBJ2-7, with 9 positions matching TRBD2. The V gene's germline CDR1 is SGHDT and CDR2 YYEEEE. The J segment lost 0 bases and the V segment lost 4 bases, leaving 5 bases of the junction unmatched. This CDR3 has 15 amino acids. The CDR3 is CASSRTSASSYEQYF. The CDR3 nucleotides are TGTGCCAGCAGCCGGACTAGCGCGAGCTCCTACGAGCAGTACTTC.

Concerning this clone itself: The junction and the germline gene differ at one end; a read error may be behind it. The genes are TRBV7-9 and TRBJ1-5, with 11 bases lining up with TRBD1. Germline loops: CDR1 SEHNR, CDR2 FQNEAQ (reference sequence). This CDR3 region has 17 residues. Here the CDR3 DNA reads TGTTCCAGCAGCAATACCCGGGACAGGGGGTTGGAGCAGCCCCAGCATTTT. Translated: CSSSNTRDRGLEQPQHF.

This clone showed up just once. The chain links TRBV28 to TRBJ2-3, with 7 bases identical to TRBD2. Germline V gene data show CDR1 as MDHEN and CDR2 as SYDVKM. Losses at the gene ends were 6 bases for V and 1 base for J; bases not matched to a gene: 19. The CDR3 contains 19 residues. The CDR3 nucleotides read TGTGCCAGCAGACGCGTTCAGGGAGGGGTAGCATGGCGCACAGATACGCAGTATTTT. Protein sequence: CASRRVQGGVAWRTDTQYF.